These 15 T cell receptor beta chains were sequenced from one sample in a study of long-term antiretroviral therapy in people with HIV. Survey-level immunoSEQ v3.0 assays were run. Profiled with immunoSEQ multiplex PCR; TCRdb holds only in-frame clones, not every one. The table has fewer than 35,000 clones, around 86% seen once. Source: unsorted PBMCs, taken 2.9 years after starting antiretroviral therapy. The receptors were sampled from a man in his fifties with HIV.

This chain links TRBV7-6 with TRBJ2-2; 10 bases fit TRBD1. Germline V gives CDR1 SGHVS, CDR2 FNYEAQ. V was clipped by 0 bases and J by 7 bases; unmatched bases: 5. This CDR3 is built from 16 residues. Here the CDR3 reads CASSLATGGLVGELFF. CDR3 coding DNA: TGTGCCAGCAGCTTAGCGACAGGGGGCCTAGTCGGGGAGCTGTTTTTT.

The rearrangement joins TRBV30 to TRBJ1-1; D is unresolved. V was trimmed by 0 bases and J by 3 bases, leaving 5 bases between them. The CDR3 runs 12 residues. Germline CDR1 is GTSNPN and CDR2 is SVGIG (reference sequence). CDR3 sequence (DNA): TGTGCCTGGAGTGTTGCAGACACTGAAGCTTTCTTT. Its translation is CAWSVADTEAFF.

The V call is TRBV19, the J call TRBJ1-2, with 9 nucleotides matching TRBD1. The CDR3 covers 14 residues. From germline, CDR1 is LNHDA and CDR2 SQIVND (reference sequence). V was pared by 0 bases and J by 10 bases, with 6 bases of the junction left unmatched. The CDR3 loop reads CASSIDGTGKIYTF. The CDR3 bases are TGTGCCAGTAGTATAGATGGGACAGGGAAAATCTACACCTTC.

The rearrangement uses TRBV19 and TRBJ2-1; TRBD2 is a possible D gene (6 bases). V lost 0 bases to trimming and J lost 2 bases, with 14 bases between them. The germline V gene has CDR1 LNHDA and CDR2 SQIVND (reference sequence). The CDR3 sequence is 17 residues long. The DNA for the CDR3 is TGTGCCAGTAGTATAGAGGGTGGGGGGACTCCCTACAATGAGCAGTTCTTC. Translation gives CASSIEGGGTPYNEQFF.

This clone was seen more than once but under ten times. The CDR3 loop reads CASSSADEKLFF. Here the CDR3 DNA reads TGTGCCAGCAGCTCAGCCGATGAAAAACTGTTTTTT. This chain links TRBV7-6 with TRBJ1-4; D is undetermined. Germline CDR1 reads SGHVS; CDR2 reads FNYEAQ. The CDR3 runs 12 residues. The V end was cut by 4 bases, the J end by 6 bases, with 6 bases between.

V gene TRBV27 combines with J gene TRBJ1-2, with unresolved D. The germline CDR1 and CDR2 sequences are MNHEY and SMNVEV (reference sequence). V was cut by 6 bases and J by 7 bases, with 15 bases left in between. The CDR3 sequence is 13 residues long. The CDR3 loop is CASSLARHGGYTF. The CDR3 bases are TGTGCCAGCAGCCTTGCCAGGCACGGTGGCTACACCTTC.

V usage is TRBV5-1 and J usage is TRBJ1-4; no clear D gene. Germline loops: CDR1 SGHRS, CDR2 YFSETQ. V lost 2 bases to trimming and J lost 4 bases, with 9 bases between them. CDR3 length equals 14 residues. Here the CDR3 DNA reads TGCGCCAGCAGCTTCGGGATAAGTAATGAAAAACTGTTTTTT. It encodes CASSFGISNEKLFF.

This clone was picked up a small number of times. The chain has TRBV7-6 and TRBJ1-2; 7 bases are a match to TRBD1. From germline, CDR1 is SGHVS and CDR2 FNYEAQ. The junction had 8 bases not matched to a gene; V was cut back by 1 base and J by 3 bases. This CDR3 is built from 16 residues. CDR3 sequence (DNA): TGTGCCAGCAGCTTAGGGCTTAGGGGGCAAGACTATGGCTACACCTTC. Protein product: CASSLGLRGQDYGYTF.

The V call is TRBV5-1, the J call TRBJ2-3; the match to TRBD1 covers 7 bases. V was clipped by 5 bases and J by 0 bases; unmatched bases: 6. CDR1 and CDR2 from the germline V gene are SGHRS and YFSETQ. This CDR3 region has 15 residues. The DNA of the CDR3 is TGCGCCAGCAGTATCGGGGACAGTAGCACAGATACGCAGTATTTT. Amino acids: CASSIGDSSTDTQYF.

The V and J genes are TRBV28 and TRBJ1-1; TRBD1 aligns across 8 bases. CDR1 MDHEN and CDR2 SYDVKM come from the germline V gene. V lost 3 bases and J lost 4; bases outside the gene matches: 4. The CDR3 is made up of 14 amino acids. The CDR3 is CASSLDREITEAFF. CDR3 coding DNA: TGTGCCAGCAGTTTGGACAGGGAAATCACTGAAGCTTTCTTT.

V is TRBV5-1 and J is TRBJ2-5; TRBD1 aligns across 8 bases. V shed 3 bases, J shed 7 bases, and the junction held 5 bases outside the gene matches. The CDR3 length is 13 residues. CDR1 SGHRS and CDR2 YFSETQ come from the germline V gene. The CDR3 nucleotides read TGCGCCAGCAGCTCGACAGGGGATGGGACCCAGTACTTC. It yields the protein CASSSTGDGTQYF. The whole variable domain, remainder taken from reference TRBV5-1 and TRBJ2-5, is KAGVTQTPRYLIKTRGQQVTLSCSPISGHRSVSWYQQTPGQGLQFLFEYFSETQRNKGNFPGRFSGRQFSNSRSEMNVSTLELGDSALYLCASSSTGDGTQYFGPGTRLLVL.

V is TRBV18 and J is TRBJ1-2; 7 bases line up with TRBD1. Germline CDR1 and CDR2: KGHSH and LQKENI. This CDR3 region has 12 residues. V shed 5 bases and J 4 bases; nucleotides not matched to a gene: 1. The CDR3 DNA is TGTGCCAGCTCAAGGGACAGCTATGGCTACACCTTC. Its protein product is CASSRDSYGYTF.

This chain joins TRBV11-2 and TRBJ2-2; TRBD2 agrees at 8 bases. Germline V gene lookup returns CDR1 SGHAT and CDR2 FQNNGV. The CDR3 sequence is 18 residues long. Trimming at V came to 5 bases and at J to 1 base, leaving 12 bases not matched to a gene. The CDR3 reads CASSPPGGSHKNTGELFF. CDR3 DNA sequence: TGTGCCAGCAGCCCTCCGGGGGGGTCCCATAAGAACACCGGGGAGCTGTTTTTT.

The rearrangement uses TRBV28 and TRBJ1-4, with 8 bases matching TRBD1. The ends lost 5 bases at V and 2 bases at J; junction bases unmatched: 13. This CDR3 spans 18 amino acids. Germline V CDR1 and CDR2: MDHEN, SYDVKM. The CDR3: CASSEGQGKSATNEKLFF. DNA for the CDR3: TGTGCCAGCAGTGAAGGACAGGGTAAAAGTGCTACTAATGAAAAACTGTTTTTT.

This sequence joins TRBV19 and TRBJ2-6, with no clear D. Germline CDR1 reads LNHDA; CDR2 reads SQIVND (reference sequence). The V end was cut by 1 base, the J end by 4 bases, with 11 bases between. CDR3 length: 16 residues. This CDR3 reads CASSIVGATGANVLTF. In DNA, the CDR3 is TGTGCCAGTAGTATAGTTGGAGCGACAGGGGCCAACGTCCTGACTTTC.